The clone carrying this T cell receptor beta chain was found once. Antigen specificity is unknown. This sample is part of a study of identifying expanded T cells in peripheral blood. Broader study findings: Two-week clone count variance significantly increased as total template count grew.

Trimming pared 2 bases from V and 3 bases from J, leaving 13 bases between. Germline assignment: CDR1 SGHAT and CDR2 FQDESV (reference sequence). The CDR3 spans 16 residues. The method was immunoSEQ multiplex PCR; TCRdb's version includes in-frame clones alone and lacks a portion of them. The data contain about 74,000 clones, 70% to 90% of them singletons. This sequence originates from a person aged 18 to 75 in good health. The sample taken for sequencing was blood. The V gene is TRBV11-1, the J gene TRBJ2-2; possibly TRBD1 for D (5 bases). DNA for the CDR3: TGTGCCAGCAGCTTACAGGGTGCGTCGGACACCGGGGAGCTGTTTTTT. This encodes CASSLQGASDTGELFF.